Below are 11 T cell receptor beta chains sequenced from a single sample in a study of CD8 T cells in Susac syndrome. RNA was extracted with the RNeasy kit, and a quantity of 0.5 to 1 ug was reverse transcribed using random hexamers. MiXCR was run by TCRdb on the immunoSEQ multiplex PCR reads, yielding one entry per CDR3 protein. Counted here are about 150,000 distinct CDR3 sequences, about 95% occurring once; the ten biggest clones make up 0.16%. Sequences were obtained from CD4+ T cells from PBMCs. The origin of the receptors is a human donor with Susac syndrome.

The rearrangement joins TRBV19 to TRBJ1-5; D is undetermined. Germline CDR1 reads LNHDA; CDR2 reads SQIVND (reference sequence). Trimming took 3 bases from V and 0 from J, leaving 6 bases between them. This CDR3 is 14 amino acids long. The CDR3 DNA reads TGTGCCAGTAGTATCGAGGGTAGCAATCAGCCCCAGCATTTT. It encodes CASSIEGSNQPQHF.

The chain employs TRBV20-1 and TRBJ2-1; TRBD2 matches at 9 bases. Germline lookup yields CDR1 DFQATT and CDR2 SNEGSKA (reference sequence). The CDR3 totals 14 residues. The CDR3 loop is CSAYLAGGTDEQFF. For the CDR3, the DNA is TGCAGCGCCTACCTTGCGGGGGGGACCGATGAGCAGTTCTTC.

In this sample, this clonotype turned up once. The chain links TRBV7-3 to TRBJ2-7; unclear D gene. CDR1 is SGHTA and CDR2 is FQGTGA in the germline V gene. CDR3 length equals 13 residues. V lost 2 bases and J 5 bases, leaving 10 bases between the germline ends. The CDR3 DNA reads as TGTGCCAGCAGCTTAGTGCCCACAGACGAGCAGTACTTC. Translated: CASSLVPTDEQYF.

This sequence joins TRBV6-5 and TRBJ2-7, with D tentatively TRBD1 (6 bases). Germline loops: CDR1 MNHEY, CDR2 SVGAGI. The CDR3 loop spans 14 amino acids. V was pared by 6 bases and J by 1 base, with 13 bases between. CDR3: CASRRTVLSYEQYF. The CDR3, as DNA: TGTGCCAGCAGAAGGACAGTTCTTTCCTACGAGCAGTACTTC.

The genes are TRBV25-1 and TRBJ2-1; D perhaps matches TRBD2 (7 bases). This CDR3 has 15 amino acids. CDR1 is MGHDK and CDR2 is SYGVNS in the germline V gene. The ends were cut back, 3 bases at V and 7 bases at J, with 16 bases in the middle. CDR3 sequence reads: CASSDSRGGVNEQFF. DNA of the CDR3: TGTGCCAGCAGTGATTCGAGGGGGGGCGTTAATGAGCAGTTCTTC.

V usage is TRBV12-5 and J usage is TRBJ2-5; TRBD2 is a possible D gene (6 bases). In germline, CDR1 is LGHNT, CDR2 FRNRAP. This CDR3 is built from 14 residues. Trimming took off 7 bases at V and 5 bases at J, with 17 bases between the two ends. For the CDR3, the DNA is TGTGCTAGTGCCAAAACCCTAGCGACGGAGACCCAGTACTTC. Protein sequence: CASAKTLATETQYF.

The V and J genes are TRBV20-1 and TRBJ2-3; TRBD2 agrees at 11 bases. With 5 bases clipped from V and 1 base from J, the junction kept 2 bases outside the gene matches. This CDR3 contains 14 residues. Germline assignment: CDR1 DFQATT and CDR2 SNEGSKA (reference sequence). The CDR3 DNA sequence: TGCAGTGCTGCGACTAGCGGGGGCACAGATACGCAGTATTTT. As protein: CSAATSGGTDTQYF.

The chain uses TRBV5-1 and TRBJ2-5; tentatively, D is TRBD1 (5 bases). Per germline, CDR1 SGHRS and CDR2 YFSETQ. With 0 bases removed from V and 2 bases from J, the gap between germline ends came to 11 bases. The CDR3 has 15 residues. CDR3 sequence: CASSLARQQQETQYF. The DNA of the CDR3 is TGCGCCAGCAGCTTGGCCAGACAGCAGCAAGAGACCCAGTACTTC.

This sequence joins TRBV6-5 and TRBJ2-7; 8 nucleotides line up with TRBD1. V lost 6 bases and J lost 7; bases outside the gene matches: 11. The germline V gene has CDR1 MNHEY and CDR2 SVGAGI. The length of the CDR3 is 14 residues. The CDR3 loop reads CASRRVQGAGEQYF. The CDR3 DNA reads as TGTGCCAGCAGACGAGTCCAGGGGGCGGGGGAGCAGTACTTC.

This chain links TRBV29-1 with TRBJ2-3; D is uncertain. Trimming took 1 base from V and 1 from J, leaving 6 bases between them. Germline values: CDR1 SQVTM, CDR2 ANQGSEA. CDR3 size: 13 residues. The CDR3 nucleotides read TGCAGCGTTGAAGTTGGGGGCACAGATACGCAGTATTTT. It yields the protein CSVEVGGTDTQYF.

V gene TRBV27 combines with J gene TRBJ2-7; 9 bases fit TRBD1. The CDR3 has 15 residues. The trim removed 4 bases at V and 2 bases at J, leaving 6 bases unmatched. CDR1 and CDR2 from the germline V gene are MNHEY and SMNVEV (reference sequence). The CDR3 DNA reads TGTGCCAGCAGTTCAAGGGGACAGGGCCCCTACGAGCAGTACTTC. Translating it yields CASSSRGQGPYEQYF.